This entry describes one TCR beta chain. The antigen remains unidentified. This entry comes from a study of CD8 T cells in Susac syndrome. Reverse transcription used roughly 0.45 to 1 ug RNA and random hexamers. An immunoSEQ multiplex PCR generated amplified TCR beta CDR3 products spanning 54 Vbeta and 13 Jbeta. Each CDR3 protein gets one entry after TCRdb re-called the immunoSEQ multiplex PCR reads with MiXCR. The table lists tens of thousands of distinct CDR3 sequences, about 91% of them singletons. Study-wide findings and caveats: The study conceded that its TCR sequencing and HLA analysis involved relatively few individuals.

The germline V gene has CDR1 MRHNA and CDR2 SNTAGT. This CDR3 is built from 14 residues. The junction had 7 bases not matched to a gene; V was cut back by 5 bases and J by 5 bases. The authors sequenced TCR beta from blood CD8+ and CD4+ T cells. Purification of the CD8+ and CD4+ T cells relied on negative isolation, and TEMRA cells underwent FACS enrichment. V and J are TRBV6-4 and TRBJ1-1; TRBD1 matches at 8 bases. This TCR came from a human donor with multiple sclerosis. The sample was CD8+ T cells from PBMCs. The CDR3, as DNA: TGTGCCAGCAGTAAGACAGGGGAGGTAACTGAAGCTTTCTTT. Protein product: CASSKTGEVTEAFF.